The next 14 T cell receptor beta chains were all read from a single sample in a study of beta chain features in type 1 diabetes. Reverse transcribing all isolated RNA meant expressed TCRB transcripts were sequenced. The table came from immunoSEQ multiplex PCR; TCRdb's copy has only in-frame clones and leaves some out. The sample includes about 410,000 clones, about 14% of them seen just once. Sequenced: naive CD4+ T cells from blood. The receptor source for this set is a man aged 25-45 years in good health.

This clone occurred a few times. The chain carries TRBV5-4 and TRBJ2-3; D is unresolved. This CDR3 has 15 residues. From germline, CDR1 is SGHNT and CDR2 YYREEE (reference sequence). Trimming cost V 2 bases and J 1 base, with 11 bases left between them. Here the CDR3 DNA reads TGTGCCAGCAGCTTTGGACGGTTACGCACAGATACGCAGTATTTT. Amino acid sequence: CASSFGRLRTDTQYF.

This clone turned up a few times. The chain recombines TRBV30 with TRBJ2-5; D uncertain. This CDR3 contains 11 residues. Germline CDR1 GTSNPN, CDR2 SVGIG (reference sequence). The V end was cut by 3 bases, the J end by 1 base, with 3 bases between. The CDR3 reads CAWRAQETQYF. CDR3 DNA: TGTGCCTGGAGGGCCCAAGAGACCCAGTACTTC.

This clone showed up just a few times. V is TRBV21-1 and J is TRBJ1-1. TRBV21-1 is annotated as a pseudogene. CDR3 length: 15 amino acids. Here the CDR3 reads CASSKEGFQNTEAFF. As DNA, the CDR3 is TGTGCCAGCAGCAAAGAAGGCTTCCAGAACACTGAAGCTTTCTTT.

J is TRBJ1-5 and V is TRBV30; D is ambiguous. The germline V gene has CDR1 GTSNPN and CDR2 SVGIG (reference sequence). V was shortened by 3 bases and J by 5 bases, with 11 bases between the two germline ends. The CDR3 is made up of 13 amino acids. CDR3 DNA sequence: TGTGCCTGGAGGGGTGGACCATATCAGCCCCAGCATTTT. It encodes CAWRGGPYQPQHF.

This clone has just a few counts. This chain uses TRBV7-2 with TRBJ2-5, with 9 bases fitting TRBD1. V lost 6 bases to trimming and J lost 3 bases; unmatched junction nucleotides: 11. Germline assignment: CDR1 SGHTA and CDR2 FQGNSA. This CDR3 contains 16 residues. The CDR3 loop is CASSEDSGQGKETQYF. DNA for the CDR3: TGTGCCAGCAGTGAGGACTCGGGACAGGGAAAAGAGACCCAGTACTTC.

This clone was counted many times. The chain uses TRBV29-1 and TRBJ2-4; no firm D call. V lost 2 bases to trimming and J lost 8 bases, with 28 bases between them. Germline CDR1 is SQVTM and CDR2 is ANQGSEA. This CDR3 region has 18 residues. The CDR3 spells CSVEPYHLRNSKGDIQYF. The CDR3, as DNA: TGCAGCGTTGAACCTTACCATCTCAGGAACTCCAAGGGTGACATTCAGTACTTC.

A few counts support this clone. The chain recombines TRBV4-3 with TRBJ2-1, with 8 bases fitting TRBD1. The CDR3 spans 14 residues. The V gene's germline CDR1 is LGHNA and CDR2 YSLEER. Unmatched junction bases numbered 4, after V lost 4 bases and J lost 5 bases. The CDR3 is CASSPRDRNNEQFF. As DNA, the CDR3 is TGCGCCAGCAGCCCACGGGACAGGAACAATGAGCAGTTCTTC.

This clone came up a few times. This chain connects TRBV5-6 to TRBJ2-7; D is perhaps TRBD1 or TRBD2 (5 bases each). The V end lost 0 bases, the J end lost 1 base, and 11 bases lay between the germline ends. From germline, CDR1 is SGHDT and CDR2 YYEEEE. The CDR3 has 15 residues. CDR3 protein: CASSLAGSGSYEQYF. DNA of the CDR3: TGTGCCAGCAGCTTGGCAGGGAGTGGGTCCTACGAGCAGTACTTC.

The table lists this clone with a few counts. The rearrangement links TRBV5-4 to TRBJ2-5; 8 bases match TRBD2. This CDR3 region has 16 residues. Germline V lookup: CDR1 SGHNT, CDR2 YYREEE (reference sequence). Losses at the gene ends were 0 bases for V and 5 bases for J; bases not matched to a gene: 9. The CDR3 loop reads CASSLVGRALFETQYF. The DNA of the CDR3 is TGTGCCAGCAGCTTGGTCGGGAGGGCTTTGTTCGAGACCCAGTACTTC.

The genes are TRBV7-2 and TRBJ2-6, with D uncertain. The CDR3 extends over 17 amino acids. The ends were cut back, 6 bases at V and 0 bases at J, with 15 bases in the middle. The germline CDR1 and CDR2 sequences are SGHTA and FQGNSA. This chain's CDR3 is CASRQESRSSGANVLTF. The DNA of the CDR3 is TGTGCCAGCAGACAAGAATCCCGGAGCTCTGGGGCCAACGTCCTGACTTTC.

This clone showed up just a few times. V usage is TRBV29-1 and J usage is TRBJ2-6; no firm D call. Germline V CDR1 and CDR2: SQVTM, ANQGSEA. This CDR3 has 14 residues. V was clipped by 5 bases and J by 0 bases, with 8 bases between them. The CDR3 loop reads CSVQRNSGANVLTF. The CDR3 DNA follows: TGCAGCGTTCAGAGGAACTCTGGGGCCAACGTCCTGACTTTC.

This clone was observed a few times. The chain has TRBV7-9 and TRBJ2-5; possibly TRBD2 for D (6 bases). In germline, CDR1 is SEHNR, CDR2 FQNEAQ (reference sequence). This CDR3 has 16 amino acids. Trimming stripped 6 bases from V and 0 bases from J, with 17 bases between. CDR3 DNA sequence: TGTGCCAGCAGGGCACACGTCGGGGGATACCAAGAGACCCAGTACTTC. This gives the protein CASRAHVGGYQETQYF. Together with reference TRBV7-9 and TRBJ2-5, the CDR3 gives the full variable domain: DTGVSQNPRHKITKRGQNVTFRCDPISEHNRLYWYRQTLGQGPEFLTYFQNEAQLEKSRLLSDRFSAERPKGSFSTLEIQRTEQGDSAMYLCASRAHVGGYQETQYFGPGTRLLVL.

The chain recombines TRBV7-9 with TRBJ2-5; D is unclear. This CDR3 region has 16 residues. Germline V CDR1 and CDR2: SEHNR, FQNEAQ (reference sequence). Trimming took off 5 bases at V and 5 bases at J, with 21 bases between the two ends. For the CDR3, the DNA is TGTGCCAGCAGCCGACGGAGAGGTAGCAGTGGTGAGACCCAGTACTTC. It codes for CASSRRRGSSGETQYF.

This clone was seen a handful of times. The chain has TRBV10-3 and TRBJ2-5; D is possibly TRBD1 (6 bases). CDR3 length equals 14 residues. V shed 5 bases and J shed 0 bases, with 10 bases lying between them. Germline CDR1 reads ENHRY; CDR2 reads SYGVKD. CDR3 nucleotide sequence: TGTGCCATCAGTTTCGGACAGTACCAAGAGACCCAGTACTTC. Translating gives CAISFGQYQETQYF.